Listed here are 26 T cell receptor beta chains from one sample, sequenced in a study of cytomegalovirus exposure and HLA in healthy donors. In the PCR, 60 Vbeta and 13 Jbeta primers were used. Assay: immunoSEQ multiplex PCR; the TCRdb copy retains only in-frame clones and omits some. The sample lists about 130,000 clones; 77% were seen once. The specimen was PBMCs. The receptors stem from an older woman in good health and CMV-seronegative.

The chain recombines TRBV2 with TRBJ1-2; 7 nucleotides agree with TRBD1. The CDR3 is 16 residues long. CDR1 and CDR2 from the germline V gene are SNHLY and FYNNEI. After removal of 5 bases from V and 6 bases from J, the junction contained 15 bases not matched to a gene. The CDR3 DNA follows: TGTGCCAGCAGTCTATCCGGGACAGAGCTTGACGATGGCTACACCTTC. Translation: CASSLSGTELDDGYTF.

The CDR3 here is CASEKFRGDTEAFF. The DNA for the CDR3 is TGTGCCAGCGAAAAATTCAGGGGAGACACTGAAGCTTTCTTT. The gene calls are TRBV6-1 and TRBJ1-1; TRBD1 is a possible D gene (6 bases). CDR3 size: 14 residues. Germline values: CDR1 MNHNS, CDR2 SASEGT. V lost 8 bases and J 3 bases, leaving 16 bases between the germline ends.

This sequence joins TRBV7-6 and TRBJ1-1; D gene unclear. This CDR3 comprises 16 residues. Germline values: CDR1 SGHVS, CDR2 FNYEAQ. Deletions cut 0 bases from V and 1 base from J, with 12 bases between. In DNA form, the CDR3 reads TGTGCCAGCAGCTTAGCCCCCGAGGGCAGGAACACTGAAGCTTTCTTT. Its protein is CASSLAPEGRNTEAFF.

J is TRBJ1-1 and V is TRBV7-3, with 8 bases lining up with TRBD1. The CDR3 extends over 14 amino acids. CDR1 SGHTA and CDR2 FQGTGA come from the germline V gene. The ends lost 8 bases at V and 4 bases at J; junction bases unmatched: 9. CDR3 DNA: TGTGCCAGCTCATGGACAGGGACGGGCACTGAAGCTTTCTTT. This translates into CASSWTGTGTEAFF.

The J gene is TRBJ1-4, the V gene TRBV18; D is ambiguous. Trimming shortened V by 6 bases and J by 7 bases, and 12 bases separated the two germline ends. Germline lookup yields CDR1 KGHSH and CDR2 LQKENI. This CDR3 is built from 13 residues. The CDR3 sequence: CASSSGEGEKLFF. The CDR3 DNA is TGTGCCAGCTCGAGCGGGGAAGGTGAAAAACTGTTTTTT.

This chain joins TRBV5-1 and TRBJ2-1, with D perhaps TRBD2 (6 bases). The germline V and J ends were trimmed by 0 bases and 0 bases, with 10 bases remaining between them. Looked up from germline, CDR1 is SGHRS and CDR2 is YFSETQ. The CDR3 consists of 16 residues. CDR3 nucleotide sequence: TGCGCCAGCAGCTTGGCGGTAGCGGCCTCCTACAATGAGCAGTTCTTC. Its protein product is CASSLAVAASYNEQFF.

This clone has a single count. The chain uses TRBV28 and TRBJ2-3, with D perhaps matching TRBD2 (5 bases). In germline, CDR1 is MDHEN, CDR2 SYDVKM. The CDR3 runs to 14 residues. V was trimmed by 0 bases and J by 8 bases, leaving 12 bases between them. CDR3: CASSLWPSEGTQYF. The CDR3 nucleotides are TGTGCCAGCAGTTTATGGCCGTCCGAGGGTACGCAGTATTTT.

The chain combines TRBV19 with TRBJ1-5; D is ambiguous. Trimming cost V 0 bases and J 3 bases, with 24 bases left between them. This CDR3 comprises 20 residues. Per the germline V gene, CDR1 is LNHDA and CDR2 is SQIVND (reference sequence). CDR3: CASSIDEEDFSIPHNQPQHF. The CDR3 DNA sequence: TGTGCCAGTAGTATAGATGAGGAGGATTTCTCCATTCCCCACAATCAGCCCCAGCATTTT.

The rearrangement joins TRBV19 to TRBJ1-2, with D maybe TRBD1 (6 bases). The CDR3 has 14 residues. CDR1 and CDR2 from the germline V gene are LNHDA and SQIVND (reference sequence). Trimming removed 7 bases at V and 3 bases at J, with 15 bases between. The CDR3 here is CASTPTGRDYGYTF. In DNA form, the CDR3 reads TGTGCCAGTACCCCCACAGGGCGCGACTATGGCTACACCTTC.

The CDR3 region has the DNA TGTGCCAGCAGCTCGGGACAGGTCACCAATGAGCAGTTCTTC. This translates into CASSSGQVTNEQFF. The chain has TRBV7-9 and TRBJ2-1; 8 bases agree with TRBD1. The CDR3 length is 14 residues. Germline values: CDR1 SEHNR, CDR2 FQNEAQ (reference sequence). The trim removed 4 bases at V and 6 bases at J, leaving 5 bases unmatched.

The chain recombines TRBV27 with TRBJ1-1; D is perhaps TRBD1 (6 bases). V lost 4 bases to trimming and J lost 5 bases, with 14 bases between them. The CDR3 extends over 14 amino acids. CDR1 is MNHEY and CDR2 is SMNVEV in the germline V gene (reference sequence). The CDR3 sequence: CASSSQGQRTEAFF. The CDR3 DNA reads TGTGCCAGCAGTTCACAGGGCCAGAGGACTGAAGCTTTCTTT.

This chain uses TRBV6-5 with TRBJ2-6; no clear D. The V gene's germline CDR1 is MNHEY and CDR2 SVGAGI. The CDR3 is made up of 14 amino acids. V lost 6 bases to trimming and J lost 0 bases, with 6 bases between them. The CDR3 is CASREVSGANVLTF. The CDR3 region has the DNA TGTGCCAGCAGAGAGGTCTCTGGGGCCAACGTCCTGACTTTC.

The chain joins TRBV5-1 to TRBJ2-6; no clear D gene. The CDR3 loop spans 17 amino acids. V was trimmed by 4 bases and J by 0 bases, leaving 14 bases between them. From germline, CDR1 is SGHRS and CDR2 YFSETQ. The CDR3 loop is CASSPNPQASGANVLTF. The CDR3 nucleotides are TGCGCCAGCAGCCCCAACCCGCAGGCCTCTGGGGCCAACGTCCTGACTTTC.

Worth noting for this clone: An end of the junction does not agree with germline; a read error may underlie this. V gene TRBV28 combines with J gene TRBJ1-2, with a weak D call TRBD1 (5 bases). The CDR3 spans 15 residues. From germline, CDR1 is MDHEN and CDR2 SYDVKM. CDR3 nucleotides: TGTGCCAGCAGAGGATGGGGGGTTACTAATTATGGCTACACCTTC. It translates to CASRGWGVTNYGYTF.

In regard to this clone: This same CDR3 is encoded by further DNA sequences in the sample. The chain links TRBV30 to TRBJ2-5; no clear D. V lost 1 base and J lost 5, with 8 bases in between. Germline V gives CDR1 GTSNPN, CDR2 SVGIG (reference sequence). The CDR3 runs to 12 residues. The CDR3 DNA reads as TGTGCCTGGAGTGCCCCCGGGGAGACCCAGTACTTC. Translating it yields CAWSAPGETQYF.

This chain links TRBV15 with TRBJ1-4, with 7 bases that match TRBD1. Unmatched junction bases numbered 18, after V lost 3 bases and J lost 8 bases. This CDR3 spans 18 amino acids. Germline CDR1 LNHNV, CDR2 YYDKDF (reference sequence). The CDR3 bases are TGTGCCACCAGCAGGGCGCGGGACAGTGGCTCAGAATCGGAAAAACTGTTTTTT. Protein sequence: CATSRARDSGSESEKLFF.

The chain has TRBV11-2 and TRBJ1-2; the D gene is possibly TRBD1 (5 bases). CDR3 length equals 15 residues. V was clipped by 4 bases and J by 4 bases, with 16 bases between them. CDR1 SGHAT and CDR2 FQNNGV come from the germline V gene. The CDR3 DNA reads TGTGCCAGCAGCTCGCCCACCTGGGACTTCTATGGCTACACCTTC. The encoded protein is CASSSPTWDFYGYTF.

The chain links TRBV28 to TRBJ2-3, with TRBD2 identical over 7 bases. V was clipped by 5 bases and J by 6 bases; unmatched bases: 5. Germline V gene lookup returns CDR1 MDHEN and CDR2 SYDVKM. The CDR3 extends over 13 amino acids. For the CDR3, the DNA is TGTGCCAGCAGTATAACAGCGGGGGATACGCAGTATTTT. It specifies CASSITAGDTQYF.

The count of this clone is one. The rearrangement links TRBV5-6 to TRBJ1-2; maybe TRBD1 (6 bases). The CDR3 has 15 amino acids. CDR1 and CDR2 (germline): SGHDT, YYEEEE. Trimming took 3 bases from V and 2 from J, leaving 14 bases between them. CDR3 protein: CASSSVGAKNYGYTF. In DNA form, the CDR3 reads TGTGCCAGCAGCTCCGTGGGGGCGAAGAACTATGGCTACACCTTC.

V usage is TRBV12-5 and J usage is TRBJ1-1; D not resolved. The CDR3 contains 14 residues. V lost 6 bases and J 3 bases, leaving 14 bases between the germline ends. The germline V gene has CDR1 LGHNT and CDR2 FRNRAP. CDR3 residues: CASGIQPGDTEAFF. CDR3 nucleotide sequence: TGTGCTAGTGGCATCCAGCCCGGGGACACTGAAGCTTTCTTT.

This clone was recorded a few times. The CDR3 bases are TGTGCCAGCAGTCCGAGGACAGGGACCACAGATACGCAGTATTTT. Residues: CASSPRTGTTDTQYF. This sequence joins TRBV7-3 and TRBJ2-3; 8 bases agree with TRBD1. The CDR3 totals 15 residues. Trimming cost V 6 bases and J 2 bases; bases outside gene matches: 7. CDR1 is SGHTA and CDR2 is FQGTGA in the germline V gene.

The chain uses TRBV4-1 and TRBJ2-3, with D possibly matching TRBD1 (6 bases). The CDR3 has 14 residues. Germline V gives CDR1 MGHRA, CDR2 YSYEKL. V lost 1 base and J 6 bases, leaving 11 bases between the germline ends. Written as DNA, the CDR3 is TGCGCCAGCAGCCAAGCAGGGGCCACGGATACGCAGTATTTT. This codes for CASSQAGATDTQYF.

V and J are TRBV4-1 and TRBJ1-5, with D possibly matching TRBD1 (5 bases). The V gene's germline CDR1 is MGHRA and CDR2 YSYEKL. Trimming pared 0 bases from V and 7 bases from J, leaving 13 bases between. This CDR3 has 15 residues. CDR3 DNA sequence: TGCGCCAGCAGCCAAGATATCGGGGGGGGACAGCCCCAGCATTTT. This gives the protein CASSQDIGGGQPQHF.

The rearrangement uses TRBV28 and TRBJ2-7; 8 nucleotides line up with TRBD2. V dropped 3 bases and J dropped 5; count of bases not matched to a gene: 6. Germline loops: CDR1 MDHEN, CDR2 SYDVKM. The CDR3 covers 14 residues. DNA of the CDR3: TGTGCCAGCAGTTTGGGCGGGGGGTTCGACGAGCAGTACTTC. Translating it yields CASSLGGGFDEQYF. Looking up the rest from reference TRBV28 and TRBJ2-7 gives the full variable domain: DVKVTQSSRYLVKRTGEKVFLECVQDMDHENMFWYRQDPGLGLRLIYFSYDVKMKEKGDIPEGYSVSREKKERFSLILESASTNQTSMYLCASSLGGGFDEQYFGPGTRLTVT.

The rearrangement uses TRBV11-2 and TRBJ2-7; 11 nucleotides match TRBD1. Germline assignment: CDR1 SGHAT and CDR2 FQNNGV. This CDR3 is 15 amino acids long. Trimming took 6 bases from V and 4 from J; bases not matched to a gene: 8. CDR3 sequence (DNA): TGTGCCAGCAGTGCACCCGGGACAGGGGGTTACGAGCAGTACTTC. Residues: CASSAPGTGGYEQYF.

The genes are TRBV11-1 and TRBJ2-1; maybe TRBD1 (5 bases). V was trimmed by 3 bases and J by 2 bases, leaving 8 bases between them. Per the germline V gene, CDR1 is SGHAT and CDR2 is FQDESV (reference sequence). This CDR3 is 14 amino acids long. The CDR3 loop reads CASSFQGPYNEQFF. CDR3 nucleotide sequence: TGTGCCAGCAGCTTCCAGGGTCCCTACAATGAGCAGTTCTTC.